The clone carrying this T cell receptor (beta chain) showed up just a few times. Its specificity is not known. Trimming pared 2 bases from V and 5 bases from J, leaving 15 bases between. CDR3 length: 15 amino acids. TCR beta CDR3 regions were amplified from RNA transcripts. Primed by the HTBI set, a first-round RT-PCR was run on the TCR CDR3. TCRdb passed the multiplex PCR reads through MiXCR, listing each CDR3 protein once. Here the sample spans 270,000 or so distinct CDR3 sequences, less than 30% being singletons. Lactation, pregnancy, other autoimmune disease or uncontrolled infection excluded patients. Diagnoses used clinical symptoms, serum thyroxine and TRAb, thyroid ultrasound and orbital computed tomography. This record comes from a study of T cells in Graves' hyperthyroidism and ophthalmopathy. General study points: Among thyroid clonotypes expanded above 0.001, most also appeared in blood.

Material for sequencing was blood. This clonotype originated in a man aged 35 to 55 with Graves' hyperthyroidism that later progressed to Graves' ophthalmopathy. The chain uses TRBV12-3 or TRBV12-4 and TRBJ2-5; D tentatively reads TRBD1 or TRBD2 (5 bases each). This CDR3 is CASSLPGTVKETQYF. The DNA of the CDR3 is TGTGCCAGCAGTTTACCCGGGACCGTTAAGGAGACCCAGTACTTC.